These 32 T cell receptor gamma chains came from one sample sequenced in a study of γδ T cells in repeated Plasmodium falciparum infection. TCRdb re-analyzed the multiplex PCR reads via CATT. The sample holds tens of thousands of gamma-chain clones; about 1.5% are singletons and the top ten take just under 20%. Flow sorting of PBMC yielded separate Vgamma9/Vdelta2+ and Vdelta2-negative gammadelta T cell populations for bulk repertoire analysis. Sequenced: gamma-delta T cells from blood. These receptors came from a pool of human donors (malaria-infected and uninfected, not separated).

This clone showed up many times. The TCRdb record carries a much larger clone's protein, which differs from this DNA's translation at residue 6; a read error is the likely cause, and the protein listed here is the DNA translation. The chain uses TRGV9 and TRGJP. The V and J ends lost 2 bases and 7 bases, in that order; junction bases with no gene match: 8. This CDR3 is 17 amino acids long. CDR1 is GITISATS, CDR2 ISYDGTV, per germline (reference sequence). CDR3 nucleotides: TGTGCCTTGTGGGAGGGTTCCAGCGAGTTGGGCAAAAAAATCAAGGTATTT. Translating gives CALWEGSSELGKKIKVF.

Regarding this clone: The TCRdb protein, from a much larger clone, departs from this DNA's translation at residue 10, likely by read error; the protein shown derives from the DNA. V and J are TRGV8 and TRGJ1 or TRGJ2. The V gene's germline CDR1 is VENAVY and CDR2 YDSYNSRV. This CDR3 is 13 amino acids long. The CDR3 sequence: CATWEPWYYNKLF. The CDR3 nucleotides are TGTGCCACCTGGGAGCCCTGGTATTATAATAAACTCTTT.

Only a few counts were recorded for this clone. Given a far larger clone just one base away, this is likely a sequencing read error. CDR3: CATWDGLYKKLF. CDR3 nucleotide sequence: TGTGCCACCTGGGATGGGCTTTATAAGAAGCTCTTT. The J gene is uncalled and the V gene is TRGV4. The CDR3 extends over 12 amino acids. From germline, CDR1 is EGSTGY and CDR2 YDSYTSSV.

This clone was detected only a few times. The protein held in TCRdb is that of a much larger clone and does not match this DNA's translation at residue 3, likely because of a read error; the protein shown is translated from the DNA. At the DNA level, this CDR3 is encoded by other sequences in the same sample as well. The chain recombines TRGV9 with TRGJP. TCRdb leaves out the J gene; it was filled in here by matching the DNA to germline. From germline, CDR1 is GITISATS and CDR2 ISYDGTV (reference sequence). The CDR3 runs 17 residues. Written as DNA, the CDR3 is TGTGCCTCGTGGGAGGCACACCAGGAGTTGGGCAAAAAAATCAAGGTATTT. It is translated as CASWEAHQELGKKIKVF.

Ten or more counts support this clone. The rearrangement uses TRGV9 and TRGJ1 or TRGJ2. TCRdb gives no J gene; it was assigned here by matching the DNA to germline. The trim removed 3 bases at V and 2 bases at J, leaving 4 bases unmatched. This CDR3 region has 13 residues. Germline assignment: CDR1 GITISATS and CDR2 ISYDGTV (reference sequence). CDR3 DNA sequence: TGTGCCTTGTGGGAGCCCTATTATTATAAGAAACTCTTT. Protein sequence: CALWEPYYYKKLF.

As concerns this clone: This DNA's translation differs at residue 7 from TCRdb's protein, which comes from a much larger clone; a read error is likely, and the protein shown is translated from the DNA. The chain recombines TRGV9 with TRGJP. TCRdb offers no J gene call, so here the DNA was matched to germline to obtain one. Germline values: CDR1 GITISATS, CDR2 ISYDGTV (reference sequence). The CDR3 is made up of 18 amino acids. V dropped 0 bases and J dropped 9; count of bases not matched to a gene: 11. In DNA form, the CDR3 reads TGTGCCTTGTGGGAGGTGAGGGCCCGTAGGTTGGGCAAAAAAATCAAGGTATTT. This gives the protein CALWEVRARRLGKKIKVF.

This clone has at least ten counts. TCRdb has a much larger clone's protein, which differs at residue 8 from the translation of this DNA, likely because of a read error; what is shown is the protein translated from the DNA. The V call is TRGV8, the J call TRGJP2. Germline V gene lookup returns CDR1 VENAVY and CDR2 YDSYNSRV. CDR3 length: 13 amino acids. The CDR3 sequence: CATWDSSGWIKTF. As DNA, the CDR3 is TGTGCCACCTGGGATAGTAGTGGTTGGATCAAGACGTTT.

This clone appeared many times. Only one base separates this from a far larger clonotype, so it likely reflects a read error. Other DNA sequences in this sample translate to the same CDR3. V and J are TRGV4 and TRGJ1 or TRGJ2. As TCRdb names no J gene, one was assigned here on the basis of a DNA match to germline. CDR1 is EGSTGY and CDR2 is YDSYTSSV in the germline V gene. This CDR3 comprises 14 residues. The CDR3 sequence is CATWDELDYYKKLF. The CDR3 DNA sequence: TGCGCCACCTGGGATGAATTGGATTATTATAAGAAACTCTTT.

This clone was seen a handful of times. The protein held in TCRdb is that of a much larger clone and does not match this DNA's translation at residue 11, likely because of a read error; the protein shown is translated from the DNA. No J gene was named, though the V gene is TRGV2. This CDR3 comprises 13 residues. Germline lookup yields CDR1 EGSNGY and CDR2 YDSYNSKV. CDR3 sequence reads: CATWDGQFYKELF. As DNA, the CDR3 is TGTGCCACCTGGGACGGGCAATTCTATAAGGAACTCTTT.

This clone showed up just a few times. The protein TCRdb gives is from a much larger clone and does not agree with this DNA's translation at residue 6, likely a read error; the protein shown here comes from the DNA. The chain combines TRGV8 with TRGJ1 or TRGJ2. The CDR3 is made up of 12 amino acids. J was trimmed by 6 bases and V by 5 bases; bases with no gene match: 7. Germline-derived CDR1 and CDR2 are VENAVY and YDSYNSRV. CDR3 sequence reads: CATWGPLYKKLF. CDR3 DNA sequence: TGTGCCACCTGGGGACCCCTTTATAAGAAACTCTTT.

This clone appeared many times. The protein that TCRdb holds for this DNA derives from a much larger clone and differs from the translated DNA at residue 9, which likely indicates a read error; the protein shown here is translated from the DNA. The gene calls are TRGV9 and TRGJ1 or TRGJ2. As TCRdb names no J gene, one was assigned here on the basis of a DNA match to germline. After removal of 0 bases from V and 6 bases from J, the junction contained 8 bases not matched to a gene. CDR1 GITISATS and CDR2 ISYDGTV come from the germline V gene (reference sequence). The CDR3 is made up of 14 amino acids. CDR3 DNA: TGTGCCTTGTGGGAGGTGCAGGCTTGTTATAAGAAACTCTTT. The encoded protein is CALWEVQACYKKLF.

The table lists this clone with a few counts. With a far larger clone one base away, a read error is the likely cause. Other DNA sequences of this sample code for an identical CDR3. The rearrangement links TRGV9 to TRGJ1 or TRGJ2. The J gene was not available in TCRdb and was assigned here by matching the DNA to germline segments. CDR1 and CDR2 (germline): GITISATS, ISYDGTV (reference sequence). The CDR3 length is 13 residues. The CDR3 nucleotides are TGTGCCTTATGGGAGGTGCGGTTCTATAAGAAACTCTTT. Its translation: CALWEVRFYKKLF.

In the case of this clone: The protein held in TCRdb is that of a much larger clone and does not match this DNA's translation at residue 5, likely because of a read error; the protein shown is translated from the DNA. The chain is built from TRGV5 and TRGJ1 or TRGJ2. TCRdb records no J gene; here it was assigned by comparing the DNA to germline. CDR3 length: 14 amino acids. The V gene's germline CDR1 is VINAFY and CDR2 YDVSNSKD. V lost 5 bases and J lost 0; bases outside the gene matches: 7. CDR3 sequence: CATWGNSNYYKKLF. The CDR3 region has the DNA TGTGCCACCTGGGGCAATTCGAATTATTATAAGAAACTCTTT.

This clone was detected only a few times. This DNA translates differently at residue 12 from the TCRdb protein, which is that of a much larger clone; a read error is likely, and the protein shown is the DNA's own translation. No J gene call was made, and the V gene is TRGV4. From germline, CDR1 is EGSTGY and CDR2 YDSYTSSV. There are 14 residues in the CDR3. The CDR3 is CATWDGLQRGKELF. As DNA, the CDR3 is TGTGCCACCTGGGATGGGCTCCAAAGGGGTAAGGAACTCTTT.

Details on this clone: A far larger clone differs by one base, so this is likely a read error. Distinct nucleotide sequences in the sample also encode this CDR3. There is no J gene call, but TRGV3 is given as the V gene. The CDR3 is 18 residues long. CDR1 is VTNTFY, CDR2 YDVSTARD, per germline (reference sequence). The CDR3 protein is CATWDRVELELTYYKKLF. CDR3 coding DNA: TGTGCCACCTGGGACCGAGTCGAGCTGGAACTAACTTATTATAAGAAGCTCTTT.

This clone is medium-sized within its sample. Other DNA sequences within the sample encode an identical CDR3. The chain is built from TRGV9 and TRGJ1 or TRGJ2. The CDR3 covers 12 residues. V lost 3 bases, J lost 8 bases, and 7 bases stayed unmatched. CDR1 is GITISATS, CDR2 ISYDGTV, per germline (reference sequence). CDR3 sequence reads: CALWEITHKKLF. In nucleotides, the CDR3 is TGTGCCTTGTGGGAGATAACTCATAAGAAACTCTTT.

The chain links TRGV9 to TRGJP. No J gene is reported in TCRdb; it was inferred here by comparing the DNA with germline. Per the germline V gene, CDR1 is GITISATS and CDR2 is ISYDGTV (reference sequence). V dropped 10 bases and J dropped 7; count of bases not matched to a gene: 13. CDR3 length: 16 amino acids. The CDR3 loop is CALRKMTELGKKIKVF. CDR3 in DNA: TGTGCCTTAAGAAAGATGACGGAGTTGGGCAAAAAAATCAAGGTATTT.

This clone came up many times. TCRdb's entry gives the protein of a much larger clone, which mismatches this DNA's translation at residue 9, likely from a read error; the protein reported here is translated from the DNA. The V gene is TRGV9; the J gene was not called. CDR3 length: 11 amino acids. Germline V gene sequence: CDR1 GITISATS, CDR2 ISYDGTV (reference sequence). CDR3: CALWEGFKELF. Here the CDR3 DNA reads TGTGCCTTGTGGGAGGGATTTAAGGAACTCTTT.

This clone was found many times. TCRdb assigns this DNA the protein of a much larger clone, which departs from its translation at residue 13; this likely reflects a read error, and the protein shown comes from translating the DNA. Other DNA sequences in the sample encode the same CDR3. The V call is TRGV9, the J call TRGJP. The J gene, left out of TCRdb, was set here by checking the DNA against germline. CDR1 GITISATS and CDR2 ISYDGTV come from the germline V gene (reference sequence). This CDR3 has 17 residues. CDR3 protein: CALWEVPQELGKEIKVF. CDR3 coding DNA: TGTGCCTTGTGGGAGGTCCCGCAAGAGTTGGGCAAAGAAATCAAGGTATTT.

About this clone: A read error likely explains this, since a far larger clone differs by one base. Other DNA sequences in the same sample also yield this CDR3. The rearrangement links TRGV9 to TRGJP. No J gene is reported in TCRdb; it was inferred here by comparing the DNA with germline. Germline-derived CDR1 and CDR2 are GITISATS and ISYDGTV (reference sequence). This CDR3 is built from 17 residues. CDR3 sequence (DNA): TGTGCCTTGTGGGAGTACGGACAAGAGCTGGGCAAAAAAATCAAGGTATTT. Amino acids: CALWEYGQELGKKIKVF.

Details on this clone: A read error is the likely source, as a far larger clone sits one nucleotide away. The sample holds other DNA sequences that translate to the same CDR3. No call exists for the J gene, whereas the V gene is TRGV4. The CDR3 length is 14 residues. Germline CDR1 and CDR2: EGSTGY and YDSYTSSV. CDR3 loop: CATWDGPSYYKKLF. The CDR3 coding sequence is TGTGCCACCTGGGATGGCCCTTCTTATTATAAAAAACTCTTT.

This clone occurred many times. The TCRdb record carries a much larger clone's protein, which differs from this DNA's translation at residue 14; a read error is the likely cause, and the protein listed here is the DNA translation. The chain is built from TRGV9 and TRGJP. Germline CDR1 GITISATS, CDR2 ISYDGTV (reference sequence). This CDR3 contains 16 residues. CDR3 in amino acids: CALWEIRELGKKIRVF. In nucleotides, the CDR3 is TGTGCCTTGTGGGAGATTCGAGAGTTGGGCAAAAAAATCAGGGTATTT.

This clone was observed many times. Translating this DNA gives a protein that differs at residue 3 from the TCRdb one, which belongs to a much larger clone; a read error is likely, and the protein shown is this translation. The CDR3 coding sequence is TGTGCCTCGTGGGAGCCCGACGGTTATAAGAAACTCTTT. As protein: CASWEPDGYKKLF. The rearrangement joins TRGV9 to TRGJ1 or TRGJ2. The J gene was missing in TCRdb and was found by matching the end of the DNA to germline. Germline lookup yields CDR1 GITISATS and CDR2 ISYDGTV (reference sequence). The CDR3 spans 13 residues.

This clone was found a few times. A read error likely explains why the TCRdb protein, taken from a much larger clone, differs from this DNA's translation at residue 5; the protein shown is translated from the DNA. V is TRGV9 and J is TRGJ1 or TRGJ2. The J gene was not available in TCRdb and was assigned here by matching the DNA to germline segments. This CDR3 is built from 14 residues. Germline V gene sequence: CDR1 GITISATS, CDR2 ISYDGTV (reference sequence). CDR3 region: CALWGVPAVYKKLF. The CDR3 nucleotides read TGTGCCTTGTGGGGGGTGCCGGCGGTGTATAAGAAACTCTTT.

This clone appeared many times. A read error is the likely source, as a far larger clone sits one nucleotide away. Different DNA sequences within this sample yield the same CDR3. The rearrangement links TRGV9 to TRGJP. The J gene was missing in TCRdb and was found by matching the end of the DNA to germline. The CDR3 extends over 17 amino acids. Germline-derived CDR1 and CDR2 are GITISATS and ISYDGTV (reference sequence). The DNA for the CDR3 is TGTGCCCTGTGGGAGCCTATACAAGAGTTGGGCAAAAAAATCAAGGTATTT. It yields the protein CALWEPIQELGKKIKVF.

This clone was counted at least ten times. The protein in TCRdb stems from a much larger clone and differs at residue 3 from this DNA's translation, likely a read error; here the protein is translated from the DNA. The rearrangement joins TRGV9 to TRGJP. Germline assignment: CDR1 GITISATS and CDR2 ISYDGTV (reference sequence). This CDR3 has 14 amino acids. Written as DNA, the CDR3 is TGTGCCTCGTGGCAAGAGTTGGGCAAAAAAATCAAGGTATTT. Translated: CASWQELGKKIKVF.

As concerns this clone: TCRdb pairs this DNA with a much larger clone's protein that differs at residue 11, likely a read error; the protein shown was translated from the DNA. The J gene is uncalled and the V gene is TRGV8. Germline CDR1 reads VENAVY; CDR2 reads YDSYNSRV. The CDR3 spans 13 residues. The CDR3 loop is CATWDYAYYKRLF. CDR3 coding DNA: TGTGCCACCTGGGACTACGCTTATTATAAGAGACTCTTT.

In this sample, this clone turned up a few times. TCRdb lists the protein of a much larger clone for this DNA, which differs at residue 7, so this is likely a read error; the protein given here is translated from the DNA itself. This chain joins TRGV8 and TRGJ1 or TRGJ2. Here the J gene was assigned by germline matching of the DNA, as TCRdb has none. With 5 bases clipped from V and 10 bases from J, the junction kept 11 bases outside the gene matches. Germline loops: CDR1 VENAVY, CDR2 YDSYNSRV. The CDR3 has 12 residues. CDR3 in amino acids: CATWVTTAKKLF. CDR3 in DNA: TGTGCCACCTGGGTTACCACCGCGAAGAAACTCTTT.

This clone was recorded many times. A read error likely explains this, since a far larger clone differs by one base. Other DNA sequences in the same sample also yield this CDR3. The CDR3 loop reads CALWEERKKLF. The CDR3 DNA follows: TGTGCCTTGTGGGAGGAACGTAAGAAGCTCTTT. The V gene is given as TRGV9, and no J gene call is available. The germline CDR1 and CDR2 sequences are GITISATS and ISYDGTV (reference sequence). The CDR3 contains 11 residues.

This clone came up a few times. A far larger clone is one base from this, pointing to a likely read error. Other DNA sequences of this sample code for an identical CDR3. The chain employs TRGV9 and TRGJ1 or TRGJ2. Germline matching of the DNA provided the J gene here, since TCRdb leaves it blank. The CDR3 has 11 amino acids. CDR1 GITISATS and CDR2 ISYDGTV come from the germline V gene (reference sequence). The junction had 6 bases not matched to a gene; V was cut back by 3 bases and J by 10 bases. CDR3 residues: CALWERYKKLF. CDR3 coding DNA: TGTGCCTTGTGGGAGAGGTACAAGAAACTCTTT.

This clone has only a few counts. TCRdb records a much larger clone's protein for this DNA, with a difference at residue 13 that likely arises from a read error; the protein given is the translation of the DNA. The genes are TRGV9 and TRGJP. The J gene, missing from TCRdb, was assigned here through DNA to germline matching. The CDR3 is 18 residues long. Per the germline V gene, CDR1 is GITISATS and CDR2 is ISYDGTV (reference sequence). For the CDR3, the DNA is TGTGCCTTGTGGGAGGTGCATCGGCAAGAGTTGGGCGAAAAAATCAAGGTATTT. This gives the protein CALWEVHRQELGEKIKVF.

In this sample, this clone turned up a few times. With only one base between it and a far larger clone, this is likely a read error. Other DNA sequences in this sample translate to the same CDR3. The J gene went uncalled, whereas the V gene is TRGV9. The CDR3 is made up of 13 amino acids. The germline V gene has CDR1 GITISATS and CDR2 ISYDGTV (reference sequence). Here the CDR3 reads CALWEVGNYKKLF. The CDR3 bases are TGTGCCTTGTGGGAGGTCGGGAATTATAAAAAACTCTTT.